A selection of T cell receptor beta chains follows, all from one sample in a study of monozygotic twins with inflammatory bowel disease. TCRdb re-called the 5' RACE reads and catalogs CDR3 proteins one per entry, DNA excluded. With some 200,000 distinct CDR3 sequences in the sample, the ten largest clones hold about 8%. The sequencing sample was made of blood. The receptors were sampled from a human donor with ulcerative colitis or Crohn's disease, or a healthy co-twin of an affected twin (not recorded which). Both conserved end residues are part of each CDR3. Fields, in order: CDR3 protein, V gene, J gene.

cdr3_aa: CASSASTVGEQFF
v_call: TRBV9
j_call: TRBJ2-1

cdr3_aa: CSISGRAGSEQYF
v_call: TRBV29-1
j_call: TRBJ2-7

cdr3_aa: CSLGTGRGQETQYF
v_call: TRBV29-1
j_call: TRBJ2-5

cdr3_aa: CASSSAEASREQYF
v_call: TRBV6-6
j_call: TRBJ2-7

cdr3_aa: CASSPDGRLEAFF
v_call: TRBV18
j_call: TRBJ1-1

cdr3_aa: CASSRTSGGPTDTQYF
v_call: TRBV18
j_call: TRBJ2-3

cdr3_aa: CASSSPDRATEAFF
v_call: TRBV19
j_call: TRBJ1-1

cdr3_aa: CASSQQGSFYYGYTF
v_call: TRBV5-1
j_call: TRBJ1-2

cdr3_aa: CASSIFLAGDNEQFF
v_call: TRBV9
j_call: TRBJ2-1

cdr3_aa: CASSQGTARQPQHF
v_call: TRBV3-1
j_call: TRBJ1-5

cdr3_aa: CASSLDGLRTGELFF
v_call: TRBV7-2
j_call: TRBJ2-2

cdr3_aa: CAISIGMYSPLHF
v_call: TRBV10-3
j_call: TRBJ1-6

cdr3_aa: CAWWARDYVEQFF
v_call: TRBV30
j_call: TRBJ2-1

cdr3_aa: CASSLYDSPANYGYTF
v_call: TRBV27
j_call: TRBJ1-2

cdr3_aa: CASSFRGQYNQPQHF
v_call: TRBV5-5
j_call: TRBJ1-5

cdr3_aa: CASSPRQGVATNEKLFF
v_call: TRBV7-6
j_call: TRBJ1-4

cdr3_aa: CASSLTGNAADTQYF
v_call: TRBV7-2
j_call: TRBJ2-3

cdr3_aa: CASSQDSPTINEQFF
v_call: TRBV12-3/TRBV12-4
j_call: TRBJ2-1

cdr3_aa: CASSQESGASSEQYF
v_call: TRBV4-2
j_call: TRBJ2-7

cdr3_aa: CASSQSGTGAYEQYF
v_call: TRBV4-2
j_call: TRBJ2-7

cdr3_aa: CAISAPGSTSEAFF
v_call: TRBV10-3
j_call: TRBJ1-1

cdr3_aa: CASSLEAMRAFF
v_call: TRBV11-2
j_call: TRBJ1-1

cdr3_aa: CASSPGWVGNTIYF
v_call: TRBV12-3/TRBV12-4
j_call: TRBJ1-3

cdr3_aa: CASSLWGSTSTDTQYF
v_call: TRBV5-1
j_call: TRBJ2-3

cdr3_aa: CASSSPLGADTQYF
v_call: TRBV12-3/TRBV12-4
j_call: TRBJ2-3

cdr3_aa: CASSPSGSLGSGNTIYF
v_call: TRBV7-2
j_call: TRBJ1-3

cdr3_aa: CASSEPDRGAETQYF
v_call: TRBV18
j_call: TRBJ2-5

cdr3_aa: CASSLGGQVLGTEAFF
v_call: TRBV5-1
j_call: TRBJ1-1

cdr3_aa: CSARGTPGDEQFF
v_call: TRBV20-1
j_call: TRBJ2-1

cdr3_aa: CASSVAPLQLTNEQFF
v_call: TRBV9
j_call: TRBJ2-1

cdr3_aa: CASSSGQAYQETQYF
v_call: TRBV7-9
j_call: TRBJ2-5

cdr3_aa: CASSQLDGRGTEAFF
v_call: TRBV4-1
j_call: TRBJ1-1

cdr3_aa: CASSQGLSLTTGETQYF
v_call: TRBV4-1
j_call: TRBJ2-5

cdr3_aa: CASSLRAGTEAFF
v_call: TRBV11-2
j_call: TRBJ1-1

cdr3_aa: CATSRDWRFEQYF
v_call: TRBV15
j_call: TRBJ2-7

cdr3_aa: CASSVDSGGYGYTF
v_call: TRBV19
j_call: TRBJ1-2

cdr3_aa: CASSYPFGVEAFF
v_call: TRBV6-6
j_call: TRBJ1-1

cdr3_aa: CASSSDNNYGYTF
v_call: TRBV12-3/TRBV12-4
j_call: TRBJ1-2

cdr3_aa: CASSPQGLYNEQFF
v_call: TRBV5-1
j_call: TRBJ2-1

cdr3_aa: CASSMGEETQYF
v_call: TRBV6-2/TRBV6-3
j_call: TRBJ2-5

cdr3_aa: CASSYSAQETQYF
v_call: TRBV6-5
j_call: TRBJ2-5

cdr3_aa: CAISDVTVGNTEAFF
v_call: TRBV10-3
j_call: TRBJ1-1

cdr3_aa: CASSPIGTAYEQYF
v_call: TRBV27
j_call: TRBJ2-7

cdr3_aa: CASSPAGPVETQYF
v_call: TRBV3-1
j_call: TRBJ2-5

cdr3_aa: CSARAAAYEQYF
v_call: TRBV29-1
j_call: TRBJ2-7

cdr3_aa: CSASLAGTSSYNEQFF
v_call: TRBV20-1
j_call: TRBJ2-1

cdr3_aa: CASSSLEDEKLFF
v_call: TRBV12-3/TRBV12-4
j_call: TRBJ1-4

cdr3_aa: CASSIVTGNSNQPQHF
v_call: TRBV19
j_call: TRBJ1-5